These 27 T cell receptor beta chains share one sample of origin, sequenced in a study of cytomegalovirus exposure and HLA in healthy donors. Sequenced by immunoSEQ multiplex PCR; TCRdb stores in-frame clones only, minus some. The sample has 200,000 to 300,000 clones; approximately 84% are singletons. The material sequenced was PBMCs. The receptors were sampled from a woman in her twenties or thirties in good health and CMV-seropositive.

The CDR3 here is CAISLRDNLYGYTF. The CDR3 DNA sequence: TGTGCCATCAGTTTGAGGGACAATCTCTATGGCTACACCTTC. The chain is built from TRBV10-3 and TRBJ1-2; D possibly corresponds to TRBD1 (6 bases). The CDR3 totals 14 residues. Trimming pared 5 bases from V and 4 bases from J, leaving 14 bases between. CDR1 is ENHRY, CDR2 SYGVKD, per germline.

The CDR3: CASSDRTGRNTIYF. The CDR3 coding sequence is TGTGCCAGCAGTGACCGGACAGGGCGAAACACCATATATTTT. The chain employs TRBV25-1 and TRBJ1-3; 8 bases agree with TRBD1. Germline V gene sequence: CDR1 MGHDK, CDR2 SYGVNS. The CDR3 length is 14 residues. Trimming removed 3 bases from V and 5 bases from J; junction bases left unmatched: 3.

The chain links TRBV7-2 to TRBJ1-1, with D possibly TRBD1 on 6 matching bases. The CDR3 extends over 16 amino acids. Germline CDR1 and CDR2: SGHTA and FQGNSA. V gave up 2 bases and J gave up 8 bases, with 21 bases separating them. CDR3 loop: CASSLIAYRQADEAFF. CDR3 coding DNA: TGTGCCAGCAGCTTAATAGCGTATAGACAGGCCGACGAAGCTTTCTTT.

J is TRBJ2-5 and V is TRBV5-1; TRBD2 might be the D (5 bases). The CDR3 has 13 residues. The germline CDR1 and CDR2 sequences are SGHRS and YFSETQ. The ends were cut back, 2 bases at V and 4 bases at J, with 9 bases in the middle. CDR3 amino acids: CASSFSVVETQYF. The CDR3 DNA reads TGCGCCAGCAGCTTTAGCGTGGTAGAGACCCAGTACTTC. The variable domain in full, with the rest retrieved from reference TRBV5-1 and TRBJ2-5, is KAGVTQTPRYLIKTRGQQVTLSCSPISGHRSVSWYQQTPGQGLQFLFEYFSETQRNKGNFPGRFSGRQFSNSRSEMNVSTLELGDSALYLCASSFSVVETQYFGPGTRLLVL.

The chain employs TRBV6-1 and TRBJ2-7; 12 nucleotides match TRBD1. V was clipped by 0 bases and J by 9 bases; unmatched bases: 9. Germline V CDR1 and CDR2: MNHNS, SASEGT. This CDR3 is built from 16 residues. The CDR3 DNA reads as TGTGCCAGCAGTGAAGCGCGGGGGACAGGGGGCTTCGGGCAGTACTTC. Its translation is CASSEARGTGGFGQYF.

The CDR3 bases are TGTGCCAGCAGCACAGGTGCGGCTTTCTTT. Amino acid sequence: CASSTGAAFF. This rearrangement joins TRBV2 to TRBJ1-1, with a possible D match to TRBD1 (5 bases). Germline V lookup: CDR1 SNHLY, CDR2 FYNNEI. V shed 6 bases and J shed 11 bases, with 10 bases lying between them. The CDR3 contains 10 residues.

The CDR3 spells CASSARTGRSNQPQHF. DNA for the CDR3: TGTGCCAGCAGTGCCAGGACAGGCCGATCCAATCAGCCCCAGCATTTT. J is TRBJ1-5 and V is TRBV2, with 7 bases fitting TRBD1. With 4 bases clipped from V and 3 bases from J, the junction kept 9 bases outside the gene matches. The CDR3 totals 16 residues. Germline V gene lookup returns CDR1 SNHLY and CDR2 FYNNEI.

The chain carries TRBV12-5 and TRBJ1-3; perhaps TRBD1 as D (5 bases). Germline values: CDR1 LGHNT, CDR2 FRNRAP. The CDR3 has 16 amino acids. With 1 base removed from V and 3 bases from J, the gap between germline ends came to 13 bases. This chain's CDR3 is CASGLGSGGVGNTIYF. As DNA, the CDR3 is TGTGCTAGTGGTTTGGGCTCGGGGGGAGTTGGAAACACCATATATTTT.

The rearrangement links TRBV5-1 to TRBJ1-1; D uncertain. V shed 4 bases and J shed 0 bases, with 13 bases lying between them. Germline-derived CDR1 and CDR2 are SGHRS and YFSETQ. The CDR3 sequence is 15 residues long. Here the CDR3 DNA reads TGCGCCAGCAGCGCCCAGACGGGTATGAACACTGAAGCTTTCTTT. Translating it yields CASSAQTGMNTEAFF.

The V and J genes are TRBV5-1 and TRBJ1-4; no clear D. The CDR3 covers 17 residues. In germline, CDR1 is SGHRS, CDR2 YFSETQ. Trimming left V 1 base short and J 0 bases short, with 13 bases between. The CDR3 DNA sequence: TGCGCCAGCAGCTTGCCCCAAAACACAGCAACTAATGAAAAACTGTTTTTT. Translation: CASSLPQNTATNEKLFF.

This clone was seen once. The chain links TRBV7-8 to TRBJ2-7; 7 bases line up with TRBD2. The germline CDR1 and CDR2 sequences are SGHVS and FQNEAQ. The CDR3 runs to 16 residues. With 2 bases clipped from V and 2 bases from J, the junction kept 9 bases outside the gene matches. The CDR3 DNA is TGTGCCAGCAGCTTATGGCCGGGGGAGGGCCCCTACGAGCAGTACTTC. Translated, it gives CASSLWPGEGPYEQYF.

This clone appeared once. The J gene is TRBJ1-2, the V gene TRBV9; D gene unclear. Trimming left V 0 bases short and J 5 bases short, with 14 bases between. CDR3 size: 15 residues. Looked up from germline, CDR1 is SGDLS and CDR2 is YYNGEE. CDR3 nucleotide sequence: TGTGCCAGCAGCGTAGCGGCAGCCGGGGATTATGGCTACACCTTC. Amino acid sequence: CASSVAAAGDYGYTF.

V is TRBV9 and J is TRBJ1-2; D remains unclear. Trimming shortened V by 0 bases and J by 5 bases, and 11 bases separated the two germline ends. The CDR3 runs to 14 residues. Germline loops: CDR1 SGDLS, CDR2 YYNGEE. The CDR3 DNA reads as TGTGCCAGCAGCGTAGGGAGCAGCTTTTATGGCTACACCTTC. Amino acids: CASSVGSSFYGYTF.

This clone was seen more than once but under ten times. Germline and junction disagree at one end, which may indicate a read error. The chain links TRBV7-7 to TRBJ2-1; perhaps TRBD1 as D (6 bases). CDR1 and CDR2 from the germline V gene are SSHAT and FNYEAQ (reference sequence). The CDR3 length is 14 residues. The CDR3 DNA follows: TGTGCTAGCAGCTTAGACGGGACACGAAATGAGCAGTTCTTC. This encodes CASSLDGTRNEQFF.

The CDR3 loop reads CASSLTTGPEAFF. The CDR3 bases are TGCGCCAGCAGTTTAACGACAGGGCCTGAAGCTTTCTTT. This chain uses TRBV5-1 with TRBJ1-1; 7 nucleotides line up with TRBD1. This CDR3 is built from 13 residues. Germline V lookup: CDR1 SGHRS, CDR2 YFSETQ. Trimming at V came to 5 bases and at J to 6 bases, leaving 7 bases not matched to a gene.

This sequence joins TRBV15 and TRBJ1-1; possibly TRBD1 for D (6 bases). The germline gives CDR1 LNHNV, CDR2 YYDKDF (reference sequence). This CDR3 has 14 residues. With 5 bases removed from V and 1 base from J, the gap between germline ends came to 11 bases. The DNA of the CDR3 is TGTGCCACCAGCCAGGGGTGGGGGAACACTGAAGCTTTCTTT. This gives the protein CATSQGWGNTEAFF.

This CDR3 is CASSIDRGGKTQYF. CDR3 bases: TGTGCCAGTAGTATAGACAGGGGAGGGAAGACCCAGTACTTC. This sequence joins TRBV19 and TRBJ2-5, with D possibly TRBD2 on 7 matching bases. V was shortened by 0 bases and J by 6 bases, with 11 bases between the two germline ends. Per germline, CDR1 LNHDA and CDR2 SQIVND (reference sequence). The CDR3 has 14 residues.

The chain has TRBV29-1 and TRBJ1-1, with D possibly being TRBD1 (5 bases). Germline assignment: CDR1 SQVTM and CDR2 ANQGSEA. The V gene lost 4 bases and the J gene lost 0 bases, with 6 bases spanning the gap. This CDR3 spans 12 amino acids. Here the CDR3 DNA reads TGCAGCGTTGCACAGGTGAACACTGAAGCTTTCTTT. Protein product: CSVAQVNTEAFF.

This clone was observed a single time. V is TRBV6-5 and J is TRBJ2-2, with D tentatively TRBD1 (5 bases). In germline, CDR1 is MNHEY, CDR2 SVGAGI. The V end lost 6 bases, the J end lost 1 base, and 6 bases lay between the germline ends. The CDR3 contains 13 residues. The CDR3 here is CASRTVNTGELFF. The CDR3 bases are TGTGCCAGCAGGACAGTGAACACCGGGGAGCTGTTTTTT.

The V call is TRBV10-2, the J call TRBJ1-2, with TRBD1 matching 7 bases. The CDR3 sequence is 14 residues long. V trimming: 3 bases; J trimming: 4 bases; junction bases outside the gene matches: 5. The germline CDR1 and CDR2 sequences are WSHSY and SAAADI. The CDR3 here is CASSEGQVPYGYTF. In DNA form, the CDR3 reads TGCGCCAGCAGTGAAGGACAGGTCCCCTATGGCTACACCTTC.

The CDR3 sequence: CASSIIGQGSNPNTGELFF. The CDR3 DNA is TGTGCCAGCAGTATAATCGGACAGGGCTCAAACCCGAACACCGGGGAGCTGTTTTTT. J is TRBJ2-2 and V is TRBV28; TRBD1 agrees at 8 bases. Trimming removed 5 bases from V and 0 bases from J; junction bases left unmatched: 14. CDR1 is MDHEN and CDR2 is SYDVKM in the germline V gene. This CDR3 contains 19 residues.

This clone was seen a few times. This chain joins TRBV7-3 and TRBJ2-1, with a possible D match to TRBD1 (6 bases). The CDR3 sequence is 13 residues long. CDR1 and CDR2 from the germline V gene are SGHTA and FQGTGA. Trimming cost V 2 bases and J 5 bases, with 7 bases left between them. The CDR3 nucleotides are TGTGCCAGCAGCTTACACAGGGACAATGAGCAGTTCTTC. Residues: CASSLHRDNEQFF.

The chain joins TRBV4-1 to TRBJ1-2; D call uncertain. The CDR3 has 14 residues. Germline V gives CDR1 MGHRA, CDR2 YSYEKL. V lost 0 bases, J lost 3 bases, and 8 bases lay in between. The CDR3 sequence is CASSQEGRHYGYTF. CDR3 nucleotides: TGCGCCAGCAGCCAAGAGGGCAGACACTATGGCTACACCTTC.

J is TRBJ2-4 and V is TRBV27; TRBD1 matches at 7 bases. J was trimmed by 6 bases and V by 8 bases; bases with no gene match: 7. Germline lookup yields CDR1 MNHEY and CDR2 SMNVEV (reference sequence). This CDR3 is 13 amino acids long. The CDR3 spells CASQTGSGNIQYF. The DNA of the CDR3 is TGTGCCAGCCAGACAGGGTCAGGAAACATTCAGTACTTC.

This chain links TRBV28 with TRBJ2-7; 10 nucleotides line up with TRBD1. Germline trimming cut 1 base from V and 7 bases from J; bases unmatched to any gene: 7. CDR3 length equals 15 residues. Germline lookup yields CDR1 MDHEN and CDR2 SYDVKM. The CDR3 DNA follows: TGTGCCAGCAGTTTATCCCGACAGGGGGCGGGGGAGCAGTACTTC. This sequence encodes CASSLSRQGAGEQYF.

V and J are TRBV19 and TRBJ2-7; 8 nucleotides match TRBD1. V lost 5 bases and J lost 4; bases outside the gene matches: 10. The CDR3 spans 15 residues. CDR1 LNHDA and CDR2 SQIVND come from the germline V gene (reference sequence). The CDR3: CASSLRQGMRYEQYF. The CDR3, as DNA: TGTGCCAGTAGTCTTCGACAGGGGATGCGGTACGAGCAGTACTTC.

The rearrangement links TRBV27 to TRBJ2-5, with D possibly TRBD1 on 5 matching bases. Germline loops: CDR1 MNHEY, CDR2 SMNVEV (reference sequence). V lost 3 bases and J lost 5, with 19 bases in between. There are 16 residues in the CDR3. CDR3 coding DNA: TGTGCCAGCAGTTTCACAGCAGACAGTTTTGGGGAGACCCAGTACTTC. This gives the protein CASSFTADSFGETQYF.